This T cell receptor (beta chain) stems from a study of blood T cells in healthy people across ages. General observations from the study: Unsorted PBMC material precluded a definitive naive versus antigen-experienced comparison. The donors' CMV status was not determined, possibly confounding changes in expanded clonotypes.

Germline V CDR1 and CDR2: MDHEN, SYDVKM. V shed 6 bases and J shed 4 bases, with 18 bases lying between them. The CDR3 has 15 residues. Using a J-beta primer mix together with a sample-barcoded 5' primer, a second PCR was run for roughly 7 to 11 cycles. CDR3-containing paired-end reads numbered at least 2.5 million in each sample. TCRdb processed the 5' RACE reads anew with MiXCR; each CDR3 protein has one entry. The sample consists of around 320,000 distinct CDR3 sequences, around 29% of them appearing once. This clonotype turned up a few times. The target antigen is unknown. V usage is TRBV28 and J usage is TRBJ2-5, with a weak D call TRBD1 (6 bases). Material: blood. This clonotype originated in a woman between 70 and 85 years old in good health. In DNA, the CDR3 is TGTGCCAGCAGAGGTGGCGGAGAGGGGGTAGAGACCCAGTACTTC. Translating gives CASRGGGEGVETQYF.